This is a list of T cell receptor beta chains from one sample in a study of CD4 T cells in relation to SARS-CoV-2 and coronaviruses. Profiling relied on immunoSEQ multiplex PCR, and the TCRdb table lists in-frame clones only, not all of them. The sample carries about 26,000 clones, more than 60% recorded once. These receptors have no known antigen. The specimen sequenced was CD4+ T cells from PBMCs, cultured in vitro. These receptors all stem from a human donor in good health. CDR3s include the opening cysteine and the closing phenylalanine or tryptophan. The order of the fields is clone size, J gene, V gene, D gene, CDR3 DNA, CDR3 protein. D genes are given only for firm matches. Size is omitted from some rows. Given values are once, few, many or a class for expanded clones.

few	TRBJ1-5	TRBV5-6	-	TGTGCCAGCAGCTTGGGGGGACACTTTAGCAATCAGCCCCAGCATTTT	CASSLGGHFSNQPQHF
-	TRBJ1-1	TRBV5-1	-	TGCGCCAGCAGCTTGTCGGCGAACACTGAAGCTTTCTTT	CASSLSANTEAFF
-	TRBJ1-2	TRBV12-3/TRBV12-4	-	TGTGCCAGCAGTTCCTCGGGATATGGCTACACCTTC	CASSSSGYGYTF
once	TRBJ2-3	TRBV3-1/TRBV3-2	-	TGTGCCAGCAGCCAACGTGCCGGGAGCACAGATACGCAGTATTTT	CASSQRAGSTDTQYF
-	TRBJ2-1	TRBV19	TRBD2	TGTGCCAGTAGTATGGGGACTATGTTCTTATATGAGCAGTTCTTC	CASSMGTMFLYEQFF
few	TRBJ2-7	TRBV7-9	TRBD1	TGTGCCAGCAGCACCTTGACAGGGGGCTACGAGCAGTACTTC	CASSTLTGGYEQYF
-	TRBJ1-2	TRBV5-4	TRBD1	TGTGCCAGCAGCGAGGGACAGGGGGTGAGTGGCTATGGCTACACCTTC	CASSEGQGVSGYGYTF
-	TRBJ2-1	TRBV15	TRBD2	TGTGCCACCTCGTCAGCGGGAGCAAGCTACAATGAGCAGTTCTTC	CATSSAGASYNEQFF
-	TRBJ2-3	TRBV10-1	-	TGCGCCAGCAGTGAGTTAACAACGCACCGCACAGATACGCAGTATTTT	CASSELTTHRTDTQYF
few	TRBJ1-5	TRBV2	TRBD1	TGTGCCAGCTCGGGACAGACAACTAGCAATCAGCCCCAGCATTTT	CASSGQTTSNQPQHF